This TCR beta chain was captured in a study of T cell responses to AZD1222 COVID-19 vaccine. Germline values: CDR1 SEHNR, CDR2 FQNEAQ (reference sequence). The ends were cut back, 2 bases at V and 5 bases at J, with 6 bases in the middle. The CDR3 consists of 12 residues. Some clones are missing from TCRdb's copy, which holds only in-frame ones; the method was immunoSEQ multiplex PCR. Of approximately 120,000 clones listed, 70% to 90% are singletons. About this clone itself: The antigen is unknown.

Study outcomes and limitations: The CD4 TCRs associated with vaccination extended across spike and predominated at 160-218 and 743-854. It was only 6 or 7 AZD1222 recipients who were seropositive at baseline. Scientists sampled the repertoires only once the peak T cell response had passed.

The chain carries TRBV7-9 and TRBJ2-5; D gene ambiguous. Specimen: peripheral blood, collected on day 0 of AZD1222 vaccination. This TCR came from an adult in good health. The CDR3 DNA reads as TGTGCCAGCAGCTTAAGCTTGGAGACCCAGTACTTC. Protein sequence: CASSLSLETQYF.